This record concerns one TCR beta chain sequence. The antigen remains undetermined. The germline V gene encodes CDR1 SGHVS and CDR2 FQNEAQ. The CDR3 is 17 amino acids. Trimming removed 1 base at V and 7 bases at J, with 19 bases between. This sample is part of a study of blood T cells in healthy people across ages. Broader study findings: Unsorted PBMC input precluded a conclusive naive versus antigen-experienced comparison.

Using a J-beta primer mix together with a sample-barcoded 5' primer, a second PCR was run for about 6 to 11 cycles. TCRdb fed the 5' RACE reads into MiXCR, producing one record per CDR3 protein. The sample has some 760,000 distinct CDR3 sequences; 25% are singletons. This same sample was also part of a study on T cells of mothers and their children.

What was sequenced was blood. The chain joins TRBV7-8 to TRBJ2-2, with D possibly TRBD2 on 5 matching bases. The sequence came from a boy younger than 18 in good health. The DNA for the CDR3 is TGTGCCAGCAGCTTAGATCCCGGACTCGTAATAGTCGGGGAGCTGTTTTTT. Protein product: CASSLDPGLVIVGELFF.